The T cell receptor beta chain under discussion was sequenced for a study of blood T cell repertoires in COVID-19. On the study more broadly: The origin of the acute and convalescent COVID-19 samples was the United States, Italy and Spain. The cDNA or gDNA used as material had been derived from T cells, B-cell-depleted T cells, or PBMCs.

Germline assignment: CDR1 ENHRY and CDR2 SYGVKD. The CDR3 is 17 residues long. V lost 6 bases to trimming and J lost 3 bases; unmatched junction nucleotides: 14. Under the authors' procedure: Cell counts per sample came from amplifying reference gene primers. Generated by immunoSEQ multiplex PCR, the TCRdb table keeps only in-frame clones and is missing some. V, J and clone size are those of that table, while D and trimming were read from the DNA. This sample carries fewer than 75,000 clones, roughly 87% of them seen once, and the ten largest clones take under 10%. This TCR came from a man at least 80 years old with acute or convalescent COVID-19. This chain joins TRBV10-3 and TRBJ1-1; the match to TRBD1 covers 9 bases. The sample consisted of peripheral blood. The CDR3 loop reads CAISFPSTGDRDTEAFF. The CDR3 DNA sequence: TGTGCCATCAGCTTTCCTTCAACCGGGGACAGGGACACTGAAGCTTTCTTT.